The rows below give T cell receptor beta chains drawn from one sample of a study of PD-1 blockade in classical Hodgkin lymphoma. Profiling relied on immunoSEQ multiplex PCR, and the TCRdb table lists in-frame clones only, not all of them. Of 13,000 to 15,000 clones listed, approximately 60% are singletons. This specimen consisted of peripheral blood mononuclear cells (PBMCs), obtained at baseline. These receptors came from a human donor with classical Hodgkin lymphoma. Each CDR3 is given with its conserved first and last residue. D genes are given only for firm matches. Not all rows give a size; the values are once, few, many and, for expanded clones, a class.

size,V,J,D,CDR3,DNA
NA,TRBV5-6,TRBJ1-1,NA,CASSFDSRRGTLNTEAFF,TGTGCCAGCAGCTTCGATAGTAGGAGGGGGACGTTGAACACTGAAGCTTTCTTT
NA,TRBV25-1,TRBJ2-1,TRBD2,CAVGREGLNEQFF,TGTGCCGTGGGGCGGGAGGGCCTCAATGAGCAGTTCTTC
NA,TRBV27,TRBJ1-1,TRBD1,CASSLDRAGTEAFF,TGTGCCAGCAGTTTGGACAGGGCGGGAACTGAAGCTTTCTTT
NA,TRBV6-4,TRBJ2-1,NA,CASSDSVRGPYNEQFF,TGTGCCAGCAGTGACTCGGTCCGTGGGCCCTACAATGAGCAGTTCTTC
NA,TRBV5-6,TRBJ2-3,NA,CASSRIYLLRGTDTQYF,TGTGCCAGCAGCAGGATTTATCTACTAAGGGGCACAGATACGCAGTATTTT
NA,TRBV28,TRBJ1-2,NA,CASNLQGRSDGYTF,TGTGCCAGCAACCTACAGGGACGGTCTGATGGCTACACCTTC
NA,TRBV7-9,TRBJ1-1,NA,CASSLTTGRTEAFF,TGTGCCAGCAGCTTAACTACAGGACGTACTGAAGCTTTCTTT
few,TRBV23-1,TRBJ2-7,TRBD1,CASSQSPGQDSYEQYF,TGCGCCAGCAGTCAATCCCCTGGACAGGACTCCTACGAGCAGTACTTC
NA,TRBV10-3,TRBJ2-7,TRBD2,CAISESSSGRALAQYF,TGTGCCATCAGTGAGTCGTCTAGCGGGAGGGCCCTTGCGCAGTACTTC
NA,TRBV2,TRBJ2-7,TRBD1,CASRQGQGVIYEQYF,TGTGCCAGCAGACAGGGACAGGGGGTAATCTACGAGCAGTACTTC
once,TRBV9,TRBJ2-1,NA,CASSQLGRGSYNEQFF,TGTGCCAGCAGCCAACTCGGGAGAGGGTCCTACAATGAGCAGTTCTTC
NA,TRBV19,TRBJ2-1,NA,CASSIVPDNEQFF,TGTGCCAGTAGTATAGTACCAGATAATGAGCAGTTCTTC
few,TRBV27,TRBJ2-4,TRBD2,CASSFHGGVGRGNIQYF,TGTGCCAGCAGTTTCCATGGGGGGGTCGGAAGGGGAAACATTCAGTACTTC
medium-sized,TRBV9,TRBJ1-6,NA,CASSVALAEDSPLHF,TGTGCCAGCAGCGTAGCTTTGGCAGAGGATTCACCCCTCCACTTT
NA,TRBV5-4,TRBJ2-7,NA,CASSLAWDGSYEQYF,TGTGCCAGCAGCTTGGCCTGGGACGGATCCTACGAGCAGTACTTC
NA,TRBV5-1,TRBJ1-5,TRBD1,CASSLDGQGNQPQHF,TGCGCCAGCAGCTTGGACGGACAGGGCAATCAGCCCCAGCATTTT
few,TRBV4-1,TRBJ2-3,NA,CASSQSGRAGGDTQYF,TGCGCCAGCAGCCAATCCGGGCGGGCCGGGGGAGATACGCAGTATTTT
NA,TRBV2,TRBJ2-7,NA,CASRPAYEQYF,TGTGCCAGCAGACCCGCCTACGAGCAGTACTTC
NA,TRBV29-1,TRBJ2-7,NA,CSVEDRGSSSYEQYF,TGCAGCGTTGAAGACAGGGGCTCGAGCTCCTACGAGCAGTACTTC
NA,TRBV6-5,TRBJ1-1,NA,CASSRDTRNTEAFF,TGTGCCAGCAGTAGGGACACTAGGAACACTGAAGCTTTCTTT
NA,TRBV2,TRBJ2-7,TRBD1,CASSTGTGSYEQYF,TGTGCCAGCAGCACCGGGACAGGGAGCTACGAGCAGTACTTC
NA,TRBV4-2,TRBJ1-2,TRBD1,CASSQEDRGFYGYTF,TGTGCCAGCAGCCAAGAGGACAGGGGATTCTATGGCTACACCTTC
NA,TRBV19,TRBJ2-7,NA,CASSIAAASYEQYF,TGTGCCAGTAGTATCGCGGCAGCCTCCTACGAGCAGTACTTC
once,TRBV6-5,TRBJ1-1,NA,CASSYSRQMNTEAFF,TGTGCCAGCAGTTACTCGAGACAGATGAACACTGAAGCTTTCTTT
NA,TRBV9,TRBJ2-3,NA,CASSVELGEADTQYF,TGTGCCAGCAGCGTAGAGTTAGGGGAAGCAGATACGCAGTATTTT
NA,TRBV6-5,TRBJ2-7,NA,CASSQQGSREQYF,TGTGCCAGCAGTCAACAGGGTTCTCGCGAGCAGTACTTC
few,TRBV2,TRBJ1-1,TRBD1,CASRAGQGFTEAFF,TGTGCCAGCAGAGCGGGACAGGGGTTCACTGAAGCTTTCTTT
few,TRBV2,TRBJ2-1,TRBD2,CASNGGLAGGYDEQFF,TGTGCCAGCAACGGGGGACTAGCGGGAGGGTATGATGAGCAGTTCTTC
NA,TRBV19,TRBJ1-1,NA,CASSRIRERAFF,TGTGCCAGTAGTAGGATCCGGGAACGGGCTTTCTTT
NA,TRBV5-1,TRBJ2-1,NA,CASSLNKLDREFF,TGCGCCAGCAGCTTGAATAAACTCGACCGAGAGTTCTTC
NA,TRBV28,TRBJ1-1,NA,CASRWTANTEAFF,TGTGCCAGCAGATGGACGGCGAACACTGAAGCTTTCTTT
NA,TRBV7-6,TRBJ2-5,TRBD2,CASSPGLARQETQYF,TGTGCCAGCAGCCCCGGACTAGCGAGACAAGAGACCCAGTACTTC
NA,TRBV2,TRBJ2-1,TRBD2,CASSEYRLAGGNEQFF,TGTGCCAGCAGTGAGTACCGACTAGCGGGCGGAAATGAGCAGTTCTTC
few,TRBV28,TRBJ2-1,TRBD2,CASSRGVVLGLAGYNEQFF,TGTGCCAGCAGCCGGGGAGTGGTCCTGGGACTAGCGGGCTACAATGAGCAGTTCTTC
medium-sized,TRBV27,TRBJ2-7,NA,CASSLVGSFYEQYF,TGTGCCAGCAGCCTCGTAGGTAGCTTCTACGAGCAGTACTTC
few,TRBV7-9,TRBJ2-1,NA,CASSLTQGPNEQFF,TGTGCCAGCAGCTTAACTCAGGGACCCAATGAGCAGTTCTTC
few,TRBV29-1,TRBJ2-3,NA,CSVGEGGIRRTDTQYF,TGCAGCGTTGGCGAAGGTGGAATTAGGCGCACAGATACGCAGTATTTT
NA,TRBV7-9,TRBJ1-5,NA,CASSLADSPRPQHF,TGTGCCAGCAGCTTAGCGGACAGCCCTAGGCCCCAGCATTTT
once,TRBV2,TRBJ1-2,NA,CASSEIVDHGYTF,TGTGCCAGCAGTGAAATCGTAGACCATGGCTACACCTTC
once,TRBV4-1,TRBJ2-7,NA,CASSHGSPYEQYF,TGCGCCAGCAGCCACGGCAGTCCCTACGAGCAGTACTTC
NA,TRBV11-1,TRBJ1-3,NA,CASSLTESGGNTIYF,TGTGCCAGCAGCCTTACCGAGTCCGGAGGGAACACCATATATTTT
few,TRBV7-6,TRBJ1-4,NA,CASSLVLGEKLFF,TGTGCCAGCAGCTTAGTTTTAGGGGAAAAACTGTTTTTT
NA,TRBV19,TRBJ2-1,TRBD1,CASRSPGQGVGEQFF,TGTGCCAGCAGATCCCCGGGACAGGGAGTGGGTGAGCAGTTCTTC
NA,TRBV7-7,TRBJ2-7,TRBD1,CASSRDRERYEQYF,TGTGCCAGCAGCCGGGACAGGGAACGCTACGAGCAGTACTTC
few,TRBV5-1,TRBJ2-7,NA,CASSSEGASLGEQYF,TGCGCCAGCAGCTCGGAAGGGGCCTCTCTAGGCGAGCAGTACTTC
NA,TRBV7-2,TRBJ2-7,TRBD2,CASRPAGGPREQYF,TGTGCCAGCAGGCCAGCGGGAGGGCCGCGTGAGCAGTACTTC
NA,TRBV27,TRBJ1-5,NA,CASSFRNSNQPQHF,TGTGCCAGCAGTTTCCGGAATAGCAATCAGCCCCAGCATTTT
few,TRBV18,TRBJ2-7,TRBD2,CASSPGLAGDGEQYF,TGTGCCAGCTCACCAGGGCTAGCGGGAGACGGCGAGCAGTACTTC
NA,TRBV27,TRBJ2-7,NA,CASSFFGSWGEQYF,TGTGCCAGCAGTTTTTTCGGCAGTTGGGGCGAGCAGTACTTC
few,TRBV7-9,TRBJ2-7,TRBD1,CASSSGTGEDYEQYF,TGTGCCAGCAGCTCCGGGACAGGGGAAGACTACGAGCAGTACTTC
NA,TRBV5-1,TRBJ1-6,TRBD1,CASSFRQGSHNSPLHF,TGCGCCAGCAGCTTTCGACAGGGCTCCCATAATTCACCCCTCCACTTT
once,TRBV29-1,TRBJ2-3,NA,CSVAAAPGNSADTQYF,TGCAGCGTTGCAGCGGCCCCGGGGAACAGCGCAGATACGCAGTATTTT
medium-sized,TRBV5-4,TRBJ2-2,NA,CASSLGRGPGELFF,TGTGCCAGCAGCTTGGGGCGGGGGCCCGGGGAGCTGTTTTTT
medium-sized,TRBV7-7,TRBJ2-3,TRBD2,CASSLLAESDTQYF,TGTGCTAGCAGCTTACTAGCGGAGTCAGATACGCAGTATTTT
few,TRBV5-5,TRBJ2-7,TRBD2,CASSLFPLAEHLVYEQYF,TGTGCCAGCAGCTTGTTTCCCCTAGCGGAACACCTAGTCTACGAGCAGTACTTC
few,TRBV4-1,TRBJ2-7,NA,CASSQNQPFEQYF,TGCGCCAGCAGCCAAAACCAACCGTTCGAGCAGTACTTC
NA,TRBV11-2,TRBJ1-5,TRBD1,CASSSSTGGINQPQHF,TGTGCCAGCAGCTCCTCGACAGGGGGCATCAATCAGCCCCAGCATTTT
NA,TRBV9,TRBJ1-1,NA,CASSVAASGMNTEAFF,TGTGCCAGCAGCGTAGCCGCGAGTGGGATGAACACTGAAGCTTTCTTT
once,TRBV28,TRBJ1-5,TRBD1,CASSLTGGGQPQHF,TGTGCCAGCAGTCTGACAGGGGGAGGTCAGCCCCAGCATTTT
few,TRBV28,TRBJ2-1,TRBD2,CASSFSGRDTYNEQFF,TGTGCCAGCAGTTTCAGCGGGAGGGATACCTACAATGAGCAGTTCTTC